A single sample is the source of the 27 T cell receptor beta chains below, sequenced in a study of T cell clusters in autoimmune cytopenias. Some 34,000 genome equivalents of blood DNA were amplified for TRB. TRB was amplified by touch-down multiplex PCR, primer pools A and B combined. TCRdb re-called the multiplex PCR reads and gives one entry per CDR3 protein, without DNA. The sample's table shows roughly 4,800 distinct CDR3 sequences. The data were also submitted as part of a second study, on T cell repertoires in aging, cancer and after chemotherapy.

Sequenced sample: peripheral blood. The receptor source for this set is a human donor in good health.

The genes are TRBV14 and TRBJ2-3; TCRdb's D call of TRBD1 is untestable without DNA. The CDR3 has 16 residues. Looked up from germline, CDR1 is SGHDN and CDR2 is FVKESK. The CDR3 sequence: CASSLPAQRSRDTQYF. The complete variable domain, with remaining parts taken from reference TRBV14 and TRBJ2-3, reads EAGVTQFPSHSVIEKGQTVTLRCDPISGHDNLYWYRRVMGKEIKFLLHFVKESKQDESGMPNNRFLAERTGGTYSTLKVQPAELEDSGVYFCASSLPAQRSRDTQYFGPGTRLTVL.

This clonotype is called medium-sized based on its frequency. The chain couples TRBV27 to TRBJ2-2; no DNA is available, so the TRBD2 call from TCRdb remains unchecked. Germline CDR1 MNHEY, CDR2 SMNVEV (reference sequence). This CDR3 has 17 residues. The CDR3 sequence is CASSLRAKFGNTGELFF.

V is TRBV12-3 or TRBV12-4 and J is TRBJ1-2; the TRBD1 assignment by TCRdb is unverifiable without DNA. This CDR3 is 14 amino acids long. The CDR3 spells CASSRGRDGYGYTF.

This clonotype is medium-sized by frequency. The chain recombines TRBV19 with TRBJ2-6; TCRdb calls TRBD1, which cannot be checked without DNA. CDR3 size: 15 residues. The germline CDR1 and CDR2 sequences are LNHDA and SQIVND (reference sequence). This CDR3 is CASSVTGSGANVLTF.

This rearrangement joins TRBV7-9 to TRBJ2-1; TCRdb lists TRBD2, though no DNA is available to test this call. Germline assignment: CDR1 SEHNR and CDR2 FQNEAQ (reference sequence). CDR3 length: 18 residues. The CDR3: CASSLEGTSLPLGVEQFF.

The gene calls are TRBV2 and TRBJ1-6; TCRdb's D call, TRBD1, is unchecked because there is no DNA. Germline V gene sequence: CDR1 SNHLY, CDR2 FYNNEI. The CDR3 is made up of 14 amino acids. CDR3 region: CATARQGGNSPLHF.

The chain employs TRBV11-2 and TRBJ2-6. CDR1 is SGHAT and CDR2 is FQNNGV in the germline V gene. This CDR3 region has 11 residues. CDR3 loop: CASSFGNVLTF.

This rearrangement joins TRBV15 to TRBJ1-2; TCRdb indicates TRBD1, and absent DNA this call remains unverified. This CDR3 spans 14 amino acids. Germline-derived CDR1 and CDR2 are LNHNV and YYDKDF (reference sequence). This CDR3 is CATSRDRGDYGYTF.

The chain combines TRBV30 with TRBJ1-4; TCRdb outputs TRBD1, but without DNA this stays unchecked. There are 15 residues in the CDR3. In germline, CDR1 is GTSNPN, CDR2 SVGIG (reference sequence). The chain's CDR3 is CAWSVRDRPNEKLFF.

Measured by frequency, this clonotype is medium-sized. V gene TRBV11-2 combines with J gene TRBJ1-2. The CDR3 length is 11 residues. CDR1 and CDR2 (germline): SGHAT, FQNNGV. The CDR3 loop reads CASSLGRGYTF.

The chain is built from TRBV24-1 and TRBJ2-2; checking the TCRdb D call of TRBD1 is not possible without DNA. The CDR3 sequence is 15 residues long. Germline V CDR1 and CDR2: KGHDR, SFDVKD. CDR3 loop: CATSDLRGKAGELFF.

This clonotype is labeled hyperexpanded based on frequency. CDR3: CSVDEQGDYGYTF. The rearrangement joins TRBV29-1 to TRBJ1-2; TCRdb proposes TRBD1, but this gene call is untestable without DNA. CDR3 length equals 13 residues. Germline V lookup: CDR1 SQVTM, CDR2 ANQGSEA.

The chain carries TRBV10-3 and TRBJ1-6. The CDR3 runs 11 residues. Germline CDR1 reads ENHRY; CDR2 reads SYGVKD. CDR3 protein: CAITEGSPLHF.

This clonotype is labeled medium-sized based on frequency. J is TRBJ2-3 and V is TRBV15; the TRBD1 assignment by TCRdb is unverifiable without DNA. The CDR3 loop spans 18 amino acids. In germline, CDR1 is LNHNV, CDR2 YYDKDF (reference sequence). The CDR3 reads CATSSILRQGARFVTQYF.

The genes are TRBV6-5 and TRBJ2-7; the D gene TCRdb calls, TRBD1, cannot be checked with no DNA. CDR1 and CDR2 from the germline V gene are MNHEY and SVGAGI. This CDR3 contains 16 residues. CDR3 protein: CASNLRGRGGSYEQYF.

This clonotype counts as medium-sized by frequency. The gene calls are TRBV27 and TRBJ2-7; the TCRdb D gene call, TRBD1, has no DNA to confirm it. CDR1 is MNHEY and CDR2 is SMNVEV in the germline V gene (reference sequence). The CDR3 sequence is 16 residues long. CDR3: CASSLSIPGAAYEQYF.

This clonotype is identified as medium-sized from frequency. This rearrangement joins TRBV15 to TRBJ2-1; the D call from TCRdb, TRBD1, cannot be confirmed without DNA. Germline values: CDR1 LNHNV, CDR2 YYDKDF (reference sequence). CDR3 length: 15 residues. CDR3 region: CATSGGDRANNEQFF. The whole variable domain, remainder taken from reference TRBV15 and TRBJ2-1, is DAMVIQNPRYQVTQFGKPVTLSCSQTLNHNVMYWYQQKSSQAPKLLFHYYDKDFNNEADTPDNFQSRRPNTSFCFLDIRSPGLGDTAMYLCATSGGDRANNEQFFGPGTRLTVL.

The chain has TRBV20-1 and TRBJ2-3; absent DNA, TCRdb's TRBD1 call cannot be checked. The germline gives CDR1 DFQATT, CDR2 SNEGSKA (reference sequence). The CDR3 runs to 12 residues. This chain's CDR3 is CSAIPGPRTQYF.

This clonotype ranks as medium-sized in terms of frequency. V is TRBV19 and J is TRBJ1-6; TCRdb's D call of TRBD1 is untestable without DNA. This CDR3 region has 15 residues. Germline V gene data show CDR1 as LNHDA and CDR2 as SQIVND (reference sequence). The CDR3 here is CASSTRGGGDSPLHF. Supplemented by reference TRBV19 and TRBJ1-6, the full variable domain reads DGGITQSPKYLFRKEGQNVTLSCEQNLNHDAMYWYRQDPGQGLRLIYYSQIVNDFQKGDIAEGYSVSREKKESFPLTVTSAQKNPTAFYLCASSTRGGGDSPLHFGNGTRLTVT.

The chain links TRBV11-1 to TRBJ2-7; TCRdb's D call, TRBD1, is unchecked because there is no DNA. The germline CDR1 and CDR2 sequences are SGHAT and FQDESV (reference sequence). The CDR3 extends over 13 amino acids. The CDR3 loop reads CASSLGQVYEQYF.

This clonotype is identified as medium-sized from frequency. The chain carries TRBV27 and TRBJ2-7; no DNA is available, so the TRBD1 call from TCRdb remains unchecked. Germline loops: CDR1 MNHEY, CDR2 SMNVEV (reference sequence). This CDR3 has 12 residues. The CDR3 sequence is CASGPQGNEQYF.

V usage is TRBV18 and J usage is TRBJ2-1. The CDR3 spans 14 residues. Germline V gives CDR1 KGHSH, CDR2 LQKENI. The CDR3 loop is CASSPVVKYNEQFF.

CDR3 residues: CSARESPGGANQPQHF. The chain joins TRBV20-1 to TRBJ1-5; TCRdb's assignment of TRBD1 cannot be checked, as there is no DNA. In germline, CDR1 is DFQATT, CDR2 SNEGSKA (reference sequence). CDR3 length equals 16 residues.

The rearrangement links TRBV14 to TRBJ2-3; the TCRdb call, TRBD2, lacks DNA for checking. Germline V gene sequence: CDR1 SGHDN, CDR2 FVKESK. The CDR3 has 15 amino acids. The CDR3 is CASSLQTSRTDTQYF.

The CDR3 sequence is CASSYLGQGYNSPLHF. J is TRBJ1-6 and V is TRBV6-1; TCRdb names TRBD1, which stays unverified in the absence of DNA. Germline CDR1 and CDR2: MNHNS and SASEGT. The length of the CDR3 is 16 residues.

CDR3 residues: CASSLDGRFRETQYF. The chain has TRBV11-1 and TRBJ2-5; TCRdb designates TRBD2, a call that cannot be tested without DNA. CDR1 SGHAT and CDR2 FQDESV come from the germline V gene (reference sequence). The CDR3 runs to 15 residues.

V usage is TRBV13 and J usage is TRBJ2-7; TCRdb selects TRBD2, and the lack of DNA leaves this call unchecked. Germline loops: CDR1 PRHDT, CDR2 FYEKMQ (reference sequence). This CDR3 is 17 amino acids long. The CDR3 is CASSLGEGLAASYEQYF.